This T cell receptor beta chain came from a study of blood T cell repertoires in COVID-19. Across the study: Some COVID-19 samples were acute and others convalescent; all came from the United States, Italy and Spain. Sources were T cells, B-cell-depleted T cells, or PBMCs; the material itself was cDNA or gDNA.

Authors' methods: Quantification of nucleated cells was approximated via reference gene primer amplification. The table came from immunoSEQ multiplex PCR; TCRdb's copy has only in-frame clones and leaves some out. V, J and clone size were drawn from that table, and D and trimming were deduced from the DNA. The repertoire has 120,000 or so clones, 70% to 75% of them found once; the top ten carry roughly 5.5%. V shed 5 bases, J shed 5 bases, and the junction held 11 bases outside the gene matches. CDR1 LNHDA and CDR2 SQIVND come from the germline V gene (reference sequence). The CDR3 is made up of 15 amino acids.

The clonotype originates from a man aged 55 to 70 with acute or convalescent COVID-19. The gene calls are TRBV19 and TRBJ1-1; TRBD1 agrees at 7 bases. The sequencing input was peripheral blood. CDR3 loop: CASSLRTGAGTEAFF. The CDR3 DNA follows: TGTGCCAGTAGTCTTAGGACAGGCGCGGGAACTGAAGCTTTCTTT.